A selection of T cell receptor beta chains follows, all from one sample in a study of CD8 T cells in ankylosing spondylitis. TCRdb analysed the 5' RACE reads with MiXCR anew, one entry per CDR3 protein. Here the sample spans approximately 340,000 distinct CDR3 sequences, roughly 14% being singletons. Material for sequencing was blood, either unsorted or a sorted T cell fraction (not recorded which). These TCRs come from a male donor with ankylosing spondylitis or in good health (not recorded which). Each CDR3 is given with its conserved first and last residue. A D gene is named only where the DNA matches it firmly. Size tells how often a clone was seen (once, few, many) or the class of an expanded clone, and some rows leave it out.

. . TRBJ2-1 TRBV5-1 TGCGCCAGCAGCTCGGTGTTAAACTCCTACAATGAGCAGTTCTTC CASSSVLNSYNEQFF
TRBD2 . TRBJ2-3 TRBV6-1 TGTGCCAGCAGGTCTAGTGGAGGGCGGGGGGCCATGTTTACGCAGTATTTT CASRSSGGRGAMFTQYF
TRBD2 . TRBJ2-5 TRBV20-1 TGCAGTGCTTCGGGGGGGCGAGAGACCCAGTACTTC CSASGGRETQYF
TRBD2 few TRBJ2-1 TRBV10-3 TGTGCCATCAGTGAGCGGGGGGGCCGTGGGAACAATGAGCAGTTCTTC CAISERGGRGNNEQFF
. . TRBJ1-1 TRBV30 TGTGCCTGGAGGCCCCGGGGTTTGAACACTGAAGCTTTCTTT CAWRPRGLNTEAFF
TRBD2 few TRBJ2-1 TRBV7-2 TGTGCCAGCAGCTATAGGGGAAGACTAGCGGGGTACAATGAGCAGTTCTTC CASSYRGRLAGYNEQFF
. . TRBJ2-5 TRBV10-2 TGCGCCAGCAGTAAGGGTCGGGAGACCCAGTACTTC CASSKGRETQYF
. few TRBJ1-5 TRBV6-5 TGTGCCATCCCTCAGGGCAATCAGCCCCAGCATTTT CAIPQGNQPQHF
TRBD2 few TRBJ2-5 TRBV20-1 TGCAGTGCTAGTGCTACTAGCGGGGCTCAAGAGACCCAGTACTTC CSASATSGAQETQYF
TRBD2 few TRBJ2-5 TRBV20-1 TGCAGTGCTAGAGTAATCACCCTCGGGGGGGCCCAGTACTTC CSARVITLGGAQYF
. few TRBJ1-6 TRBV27 TGTGCCAGCAGTTTCACGGCCTCAGGGAGTTCACCCCTCCACTTT CASSFTASGSSPLHF
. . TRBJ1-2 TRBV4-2 TGTGCCAGCAGCCACTTGTCAGGGAACTATGGCTACACCTTC CASSHLSGNYGYTF
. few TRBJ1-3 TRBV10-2 TGCGCCAGCAGTGTGGATGGACACTCTGGAAACACCATATATTTT CASSVDGHSGNTIYF
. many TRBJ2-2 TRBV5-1 TGCGCCAGCAGCTTGGAGACGACATCCACCGGGGAGCTGTTTTTT CASSLETTSTGELFF
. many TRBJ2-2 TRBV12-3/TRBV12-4 TGCGCCAGCAGCTTGAGCGGGAACACCGGGGAGCTGTTTTTT CASSLSGNTGELFF
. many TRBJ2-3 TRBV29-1 TGCAGCGTTGAGGGGCTAGCGGATACGCAGTATTTT CSVEGLADTQYF
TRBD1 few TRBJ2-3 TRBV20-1 TGCAGTGCTAGAGACGGGGACAGGTGGCAAAACCGTGGAGCGACAGATACGCAGTATTTT CSARDGDRWQNRGATDTQYF